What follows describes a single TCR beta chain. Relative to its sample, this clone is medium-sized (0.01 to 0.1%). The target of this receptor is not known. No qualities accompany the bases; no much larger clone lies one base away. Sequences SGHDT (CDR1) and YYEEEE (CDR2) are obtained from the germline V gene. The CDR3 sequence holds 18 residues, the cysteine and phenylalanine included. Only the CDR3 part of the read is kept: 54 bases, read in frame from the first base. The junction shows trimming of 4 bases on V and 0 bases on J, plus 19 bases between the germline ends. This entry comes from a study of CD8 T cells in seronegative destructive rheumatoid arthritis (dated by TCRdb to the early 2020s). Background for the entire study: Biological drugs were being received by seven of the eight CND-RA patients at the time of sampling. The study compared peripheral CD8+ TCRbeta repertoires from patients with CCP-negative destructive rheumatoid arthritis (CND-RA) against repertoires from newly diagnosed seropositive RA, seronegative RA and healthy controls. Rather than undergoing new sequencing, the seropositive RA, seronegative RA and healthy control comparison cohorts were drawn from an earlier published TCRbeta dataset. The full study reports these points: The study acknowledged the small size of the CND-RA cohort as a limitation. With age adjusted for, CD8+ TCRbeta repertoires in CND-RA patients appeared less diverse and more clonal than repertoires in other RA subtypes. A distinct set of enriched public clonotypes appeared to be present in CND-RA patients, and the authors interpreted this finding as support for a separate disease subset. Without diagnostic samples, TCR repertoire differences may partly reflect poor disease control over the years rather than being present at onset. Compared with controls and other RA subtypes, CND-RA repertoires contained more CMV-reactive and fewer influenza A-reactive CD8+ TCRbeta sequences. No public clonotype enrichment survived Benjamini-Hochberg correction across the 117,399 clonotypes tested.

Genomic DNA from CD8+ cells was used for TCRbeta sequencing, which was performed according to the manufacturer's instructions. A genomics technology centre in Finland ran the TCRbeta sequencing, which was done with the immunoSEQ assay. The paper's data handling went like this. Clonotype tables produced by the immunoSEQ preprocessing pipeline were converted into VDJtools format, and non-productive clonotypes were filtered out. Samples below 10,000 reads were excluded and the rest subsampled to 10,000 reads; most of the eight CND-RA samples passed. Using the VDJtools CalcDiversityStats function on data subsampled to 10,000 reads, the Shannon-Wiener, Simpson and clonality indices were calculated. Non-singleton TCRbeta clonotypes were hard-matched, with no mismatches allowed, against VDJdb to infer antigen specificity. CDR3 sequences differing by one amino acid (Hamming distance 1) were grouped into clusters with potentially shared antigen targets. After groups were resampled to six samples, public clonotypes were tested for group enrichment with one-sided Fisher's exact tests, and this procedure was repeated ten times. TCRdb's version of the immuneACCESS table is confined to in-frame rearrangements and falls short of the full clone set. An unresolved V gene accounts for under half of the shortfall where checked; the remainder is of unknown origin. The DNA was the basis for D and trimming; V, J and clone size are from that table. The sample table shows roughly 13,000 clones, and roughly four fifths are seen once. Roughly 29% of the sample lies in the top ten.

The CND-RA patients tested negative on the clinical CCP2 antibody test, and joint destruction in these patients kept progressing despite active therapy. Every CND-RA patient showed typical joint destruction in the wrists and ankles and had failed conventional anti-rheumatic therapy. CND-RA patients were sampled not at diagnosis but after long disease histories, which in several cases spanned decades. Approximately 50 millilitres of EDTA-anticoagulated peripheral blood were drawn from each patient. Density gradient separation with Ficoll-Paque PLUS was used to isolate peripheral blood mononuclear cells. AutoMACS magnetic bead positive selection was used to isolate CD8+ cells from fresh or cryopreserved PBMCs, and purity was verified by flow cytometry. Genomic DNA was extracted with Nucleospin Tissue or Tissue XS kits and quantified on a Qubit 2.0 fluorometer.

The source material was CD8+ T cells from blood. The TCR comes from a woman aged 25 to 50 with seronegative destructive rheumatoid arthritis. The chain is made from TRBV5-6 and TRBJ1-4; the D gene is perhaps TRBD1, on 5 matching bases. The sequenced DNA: TGTGCCAGCAGCCGATCGACAGAAACTACCTCAACTAATGAAAAACTGTTTTTT. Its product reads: CASSRSTETTSTNEKLFF.